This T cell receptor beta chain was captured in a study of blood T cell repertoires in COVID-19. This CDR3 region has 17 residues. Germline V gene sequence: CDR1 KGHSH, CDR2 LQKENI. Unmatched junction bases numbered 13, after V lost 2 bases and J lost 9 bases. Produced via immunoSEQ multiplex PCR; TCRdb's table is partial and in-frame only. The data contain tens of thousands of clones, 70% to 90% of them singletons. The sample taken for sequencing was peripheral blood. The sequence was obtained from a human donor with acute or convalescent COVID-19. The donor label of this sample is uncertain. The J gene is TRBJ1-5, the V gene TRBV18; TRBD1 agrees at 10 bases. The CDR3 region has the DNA TGTGCCAGCTCACCAGAGACAGGGGGCGCTTCCGCGGGGCCCCAGCATTTT. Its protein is CASSPETGGASAGPQHF.